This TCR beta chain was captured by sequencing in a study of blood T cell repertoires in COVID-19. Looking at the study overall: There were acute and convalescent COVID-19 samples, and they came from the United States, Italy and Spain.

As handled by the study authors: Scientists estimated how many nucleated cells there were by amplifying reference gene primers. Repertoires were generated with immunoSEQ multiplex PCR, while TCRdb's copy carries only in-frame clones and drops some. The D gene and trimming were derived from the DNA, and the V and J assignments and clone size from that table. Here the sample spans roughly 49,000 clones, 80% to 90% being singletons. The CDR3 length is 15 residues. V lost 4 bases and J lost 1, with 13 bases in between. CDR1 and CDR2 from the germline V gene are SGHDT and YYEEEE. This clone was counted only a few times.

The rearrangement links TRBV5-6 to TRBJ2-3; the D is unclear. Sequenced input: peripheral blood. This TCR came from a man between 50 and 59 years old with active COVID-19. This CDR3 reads CASSIDIFRTDTQYF. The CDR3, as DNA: TGTGCCAGCAGCATCGACATTTTCCGCACAGATACGCAGTATTTT.